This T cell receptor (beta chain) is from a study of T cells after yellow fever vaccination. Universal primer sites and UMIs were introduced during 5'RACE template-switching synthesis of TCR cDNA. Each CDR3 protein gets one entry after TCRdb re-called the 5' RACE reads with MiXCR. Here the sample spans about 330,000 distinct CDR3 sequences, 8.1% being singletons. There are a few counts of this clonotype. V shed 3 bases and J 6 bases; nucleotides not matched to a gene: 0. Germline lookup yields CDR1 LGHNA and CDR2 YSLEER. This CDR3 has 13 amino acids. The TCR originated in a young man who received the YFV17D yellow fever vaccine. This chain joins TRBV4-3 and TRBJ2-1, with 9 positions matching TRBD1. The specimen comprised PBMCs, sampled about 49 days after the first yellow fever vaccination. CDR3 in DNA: TGCGCCAGCAGCCAGACAGGGGGCAATGAGCAGTTCTTC. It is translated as CASSQTGGNEQFF.